This is a list of T cell receptor beta chains from one sample in a study of shared clonotypes between healthy human individuals. Clones were sequenced by immunoSEQ multiplex PCR, and TCRdb holds only the in-frame ones, with some missing. The sample has roughly 2 million clones, less than 95% seen once. Sequenced: naive CD8+ T cells sorted from blood. Every receptor here comes from a young man in good health. Both conserved end residues are part of each CDR3. D genes are given only for firm matches. Not all rows give a size; the values are once, few, many and, for expanded clones, a class.

>-|TRBV27|TRBJ1-6|-
CASSQEWNSPLHF
TGTGCCAGCAGTCAAGAGTGGAATTCACCCCTCCACTTT
>-|TRBV4-1|TRBJ1-5|TRBD1
CASSHATGTQPQHF
TGCGCCAGCAGCCACGCGACAGGGACACAGCCCCAGCATTTT
>-|TRBV5-5|TRBJ2-7|-
CASSLDRVREQYF
TGTGCCAGCAGCTTGGACAGGGTGAGGGAGCAGTACTTC
>-|TRBV10-1|TRBJ2-5|-
CASSESTSETQYF
TGCGCCAGCAGTGAGTCAACTTCAGAGACCCAGTACTTC
>-|TRBV11-2|TRBJ2-1|TRBD1
CASSRWTGGSSSYNEQFF
TGTGCCAGCAGCAGATGGACAGGGGGCAGTTCTTCCTACAATGAGCAGTTCTTC
>-|TRBV13|TRBJ2-7|-
CASSLSARGYEQYF
TGTGCCAGCAGCTTATCCGCCCGGGGCTACGAGCAGTACTTC
>-|TRBV27|TRBJ2-7|TRBD1
CASSLRGQGSYEQYF
TGTGCCAGCAGTTTAAGAGGACAGGGCTCCTACGAGCAGTACTTC
>-|TRBV11-2|TRBJ2-7|TRBD2
CASSLGLDLAGVTYEQYF
TGTGCCAGCAGCTTAGGCCTTGACCTAGCGGGAGTTACCTACGAGCAGTACTTC
>-|TRBV28|TRBJ2-4|-
CASSLYGGSVMYF
TGTGCCAGCAGTTTATACGGGGGCTCGGTAATGTACTTC
>-|TRBV2|TRBJ1-3|-
CASKSSGTGNTIYF
TGTGCCAGCAAAAGCTCGGGGACCGGAAACACCATATATTTT
>-|TRBV28|TRBJ2-7|-
CASRAGGGRRNPYEQYF
TGTGCCAGCAGGGCCGGAGGAGGACGAAGAAACCCCTACGAGCAGTACTTC
>-|TRBV2|TRBJ1-1|-
CASSEAVSRADTEAFF
TGTGCCAGCAGTGAAGCGGTTTCCAGGGCGGACACTGAAGCTTTCTTT
>-|TRBV5-6|TRBJ2-5|TRBD1
CASSHRQGWETQYF
TGTGCCAGCAGCCACCGACAGGGTTGGGAGACCCAGTACTTC
>-|TRBV5-6|TRBJ2-2|-
CASSPYETVLGELFF
TGTGCCAGCAGCCCGTACGAGACAGTTCTCGGGGAGCTGTTTTTT
>once|TRBV30|TRBJ2-7|TRBD2
CAWSAAGVFEQYF
TGTGCCTGGAGTGCAGCGGGAGTTTTTGAGCAGTACTTC
>-|TRBV4-1|TRBJ1-2|-
CASSQSAVAGTYGYTF
TGCGCCAGCAGCCAATCTGCGGTGGCAGGGACCTATGGCTACACCTTC
>-|TRBV9|TRBJ2-7|-
CASAGGTGVNEQYF
TGTGCCAGCGCGGGAGGGACAGGGGTTAACGAGCAGTACTTC
>-|TRBV2|TRBJ1-1|TRBD1
CASTTPGQEYSFF
TGTGCCAGCACTACACCCGGACAGGAGTATTCTTTCTTT
>-|TRBV10-3|TRBJ1-2|-
CAISRDPRGYTF
TGTGCCATCAGCCGCGACCCCCGGGGCTACACCTTC
>-|TRBV11-2|TRBJ1-1|-
CASSSGTEKNTEAFF
TGTGCCAGCAGCTCCGGGACGGAAAAGAACACTGAAGCTTTCTTT
>-|TRBV4-3|TRBJ2-1|TRBD2
CASSHLGGTSGYSEQFF
TGCGCCAGCAGCCACCTGGGCGGGACTAGCGGGTATAGTGAGCAGTTCTTC
>-|TRBV5-6|TRBJ2-7|-
CASSPNGLSDLFYEQYF
TGTGCCAGCAGCCCTAACGGGCTCAGCGACCTATTCTACGAGCAGTACTTC
>-|TRBV15|TRBJ1-2|-
CATSRDRVPESYTF
TGTGCCACCAGCAGAGATAGGGTCCCGGAGAGCTACACCTTC
>-|TRBV7-8|TRBJ2-1|TRBD1
CASSLGQGQVSYNEQFF
TGTGCCAGCAGCCTCGGACAGGGACAAGTCTCCTACAATGAGCAGTTCTTC
>few|TRBV6-6|TRBJ1-2|-
CASSYSEGFYGYTF
TGTGCCAGCAGTTACTCTGAGGGGTTCTATGGCTACACCTTC
>-|TRBV11-3|TRBJ2-1|-
CASSLGDIQQFF
TGTGCCAGCAGCTTAGGGGACATCCAGCAGTTCTTC
>few|TRBV6-5|TRBJ1-1|-
CASSSGGTEAFF
TGTGCCAGCAGTTCGGGGGGCACTGAAGCTTTCTTT
>-|TRBV27|TRBJ1-5|-
CASSDSVEGVQPQHF
TGTGCCAGCAGTGATTCAGTGGAGGGGGTACAGCCCCAGCATTTT
>-|TRBV19|TRBJ2-3|TRBD2
CASSERPGLAPDTQYF
TGTGCCAGTAGTGAACGACCGGGACTAGCACCAGATACGCAGTATTTT
>-|TRBV7-9|TRBJ2-3|TRBD2
CASSSTSASAPRTDTQYF
TGTGCCAGCAGCTCCACTAGCGCGTCCGCCCCACGCACAGATACGCAGTATTTT
>-|TRBV9|TRBJ2-7|TRBD1
CASSIGQGYEQYF
TGTGCCAGCAGCATTGGACAGGGCTACGAGCAGTACTTC
>-|TRBV4-3|TRBJ1-5|TRBD1
CASSQDPGTGNQPQHF
TGCGCCAGCAGCCAAGATCCAGGGACAGGAAATCAGCCCCAGCATTTT
>-|TRBV13|TRBJ2-1|-
CASSFNDAYNEQFF
TGTGCCAGCAGCTTCAATGACGCCTACAATGAGCAGTTCTTC
>-|TRBV15|TRBJ1-6|-
CATSNGLGLAPLHF
TGTGCCACCAGCAACGGACTGGGTTTGGCACCCCTCCACTTT
>-|TRBV6-1|TRBJ2-7|TRBD1
CASSELQGASEQYF
TGTGCCAGCAGTGAGCTACAGGGGGCGAGCGAGCAGTACTTC
>-|TRBV11-2|TRBJ2-2|TRBD2
CASSPRIAGPLNTGELFF
TGTGCCAGCAGCCCTCGAATAGCGGGGCCATTAAACACCGGGGAGCTGTTTTTT
>-|TRBV5-4|TRBJ2-3|-
CASSSAPDTQYF
TGTGCCAGCAGCTCAGCGCCAGATACGCAGTATTTT
>once|TRBV27|TRBJ2-1|TRBD2
CASSPAGGLEQFF
TGTGCCAGCAGTCCGGCGGGGGGGCTTGAGCAGTTCTTC
>-|TRBV7-8|TRBJ2-5|TRBD2
CASSLLAESQETQYF
TGTGCCAGCAGCTTACTAGCGGAGTCACAAGAGACCCAGTACTTC
>-|TRBV5-8|TRBJ1-1|-
CASNWGGGDTEAFF
TGTGCCAGCAACTGGGGGGGCGGGGACACTGAAGCTTTCTTT
>-|TRBV11-2|TRBJ1-2|-
CASSLDLGPSGYTF
TGTGCCAGCAGCTTAGATCTCGGGCCGTCTGGCTACACCTTC
>few|TRBV29-1|TRBJ1-2|TRBD1
CSVDPQGANYGYTF
TGCAGCGTTGATCCACAGGGGGCTAACTATGGCTACACCTTC
>-|TRBV5-8|TRBJ2-2|-
CASSLFIASATGELFF
TGTGCCAGCAGCTTGTTTATCGCGTCGGCGACCGGGGAGCTGTTTTTT
>-|TRBV9|TRBJ2-3|TRBD2
CASSARDYTDTQYF
TGTGCCAGCAGCGCCCGGGACTACACAGATACGCAGTATTTT
>once|TRBV15|TRBJ2-7|TRBD1
CATSSSIKKDRGPYEQYF
TGTGCCACCAGCAGTTCAATAAAAAAGGACAGGGGGCCATACGAGCAGTACTTC
>-|TRBV7-6|TRBJ2-6|TRBD2
CASSPGLAGDGANVLTF
TGTGCCAGCAGTCCGGGACTAGCGGGGGACGGGGCCAACGTCCTGACTTTC
>-|TRBV28|TRBJ1-3|-
CASSLSTGSGNTIYF
TGTGCCAGCAGTTTAAGTACAGGGAGTGGAAACACCATATATTTT
>-|TRBV7-9|TRBJ2-3|TRBD2
CASSSPGLAGVDTQYF
TGTGCCAGCAGCTCTCCAGGACTAGCGGGGGTGGATACGCAGTATTTT
>-|TRBV6-5|TRBJ1-2|-
CASSRGGANYGYTF
TGTGCCAGCAGCAGAGGGGGGGCTAACTATGGCTACACCTTC
>-|TRBV29-1|TRBJ2-7|-
CSVRDYEQYF
TGCAGCGTGCGGGACTACGAGCAGTACTTC
>-|TRBV6-1|TRBJ2-7|-
CASSDGLRYEQYF
TGTGCCAGCAGTGACGGGCTGCGCTACGAGCAGTACTTC
>-|TRBV19|TRBJ1-1|-
CASRSKESTTEAFF
TGTGCCAGTAGATCGAAGGAATCGACCACTGAAGCTTTCTTT
>-|TRBV7-9|TRBJ2-7|-
CASSFSGTYEQYF
TGTGCCAGCAGCTTTTCAGGGACCTACGAGCAGTACTTC
>-|TRBV29-1|TRBJ2-7|-
CSVRGSYYEQYF
TGCAGCGTCCGAGGGTCGTACTACGAGCAGTACTTC
>-|TRBV5-6|TRBJ1-6|-
CASSLGQGGSPLHF
TGTGCCAGCAGCCTGGGTCAGGGTGGTTCACCCCTCCACTTT
>-|TRBV29-1|TRBJ2-5|TRBD1
CSVVVGQGEAQYF
TGCAGCGTTGTAGTTGGACAGGGAGAAGCCCAGTACTTC
>-|TRBV5-8|TRBJ2-7|TRBD2
CASSLISGNEQYF
TGTGCCAGCAGCTTGATAAGCGGGAACGAGCAGTACTTC
>-|TRBV5-8|TRBJ2-7|TRBD1
CASSLPTRQGYSGEQYF
TGTGCCAGCAGCTTGCCAACCCGACAGGGGTATTCGGGCGAGCAGTACTTC
>-|TRBV4-2|TRBJ1-6|TRBD1
CASSQDVGTEPFNSPLHF
TGTGCCAGCAGCCAAGATGTCGGGACAGAGCCTTTTAATTCACCCCTCCACTTT
>-|TRBV30|TRBJ2-1|-
CAWQGGNSYNEQFF
TGTGCCTGGCAAGGGGGAAATTCCTACAATGAGCAGTTCTTC